This T cell receptor (beta chain) was sequenced during a study of blood T cells in healthy people across ages (dated by TCRdb to about 2015). Study-wide context: In model experiments, template switching captured about one uniquely barcoded TCR beta cDNA molecule for every two T cells. Using deep sequencing normalized with unique cDNA molecular identifiers, the study measured how TCR beta repertoire diversity changes with age. The study analyzed two additional independent replicas of 1 million unique cDNA reads from the same blood draw for two donors, one aged 18 to 30 and one aged 80 or older. Four age groups were formed from the donors: young (average roughly 15 years), middle-aged (around 39), aged (more than 55) and long-lived (82). To avoid experimental bias, donors of different ages were spread randomly across the sequencing lanes. The paper's findings and limits, for the study overall: Compared with the aged group, the long-lived group had more naive CD4+ T cells, fewer expanded clones and increased TCR diversity, a pattern suggesting age selection. The percentage of naive T cells measured by flow cytometry correlated strongly with observed TCR beta diversity. Observed TCR beta diversity per million T cells fell roughly linearly with age, and a significant reduction was already apparent by age around 36. Estimates of total diversity based on one million sequenced T cells were regarded as lower bounds and as underestimates. Donor CMV infection status was unknown, potentially confounding age-related changes in expanded clonotypes. Since profiling was done on bulk unsorted PBMCs, naive and antigen-experienced compartments could not be conclusively compared.

As to this clonotype: Its specific antigen is unknown. Germline and junction disagree at one end, which may indicate a read error.

Library method: 5' RACE. The reads were generated on an Illumina HiSeq 2500. A second PCR of roughly 6 to 12 cycles was performed with a sample-barcoded 5' primer and a J-beta primer mix. A unique molecular identifier was introduced onto each TCR beta cDNA molecule by a template-switch 5' adaptor carrying 12 random nucleotides. Each sample yielded at least 3 million CDR3-containing paired-end reads. First-strand cDNA was synthesized from all RNA with the Mint cDNA synthesis kit, primed by a TRBC-specific oligonucleotide. Following uracil-DNA glycosylase treatment, all cDNA underwent a first 18-cycle PCR with the universal primers M1SS and BC2_uni_R. Regarding the original processing steps: Each sample was normalized by randomly selecting 1 million high-quality reads, each carrying a distinct molecular identifier. Instead of being binned into consensus sequences, reads that shared molecular identifiers were thrown out. CDR3 identification, clonotype clustering and error correction used MiTCR with a Q25 quality threshold and the strictest error-elimination algorithm. A nonparametric unseen species model using Euler transformation provided a lower-bound estimate of total TCR beta diversity. TCRdb ran its own pipeline on the public reads, namely fastp trimming at Q25 and MiXCR clone calling, and kept in-frame beta chains. For every CDR3 protein sequence, its rows merge into one entry that carries the most common genes and DNA. None of the V and J calls come from the authors' own analysis; TCRdb made them. Within this sample are around 970,000 distinct CDR3 sequences, with roughly 51% of them counted one time only. About 22% of the sample is in the top ten clones.

The germline V gene encodes CDR1 MDHEN and CDR2 SYDVKM. The CDR3 starts with the cysteine, ends with the phenylalanine, and has 16 residues. The read is trimmed to its CDR3 DNA, 48 bases read in frame from base 1. The donors were under 40 Caucasian individuals from Russia, aged 6 to 90 years, who were systemically healthy. Each donor gave 9.5 to 10 milliliters of peripheral blood, drawn into EDTA-treated Vacutainer tubes. Ficoll-Paque density-gradient centrifugation was used to isolate PBMCs, with at least 6.5 million obtained per sample. Trizol reagent was used to extract total RNA from PBMCs, with at least 5.5 micrograms per sample. Naive CD45RAhigh/CD27high T cell percentages were measured by flow cytometry on a PBMC aliquot from every donor.

The sample was blood. The chain joins TRBV28 to TRBJ2-7, and TRBD2 aligns with 7 junction nucleotides. This clonotype was sampled from a woman in her sixties or seventies in good health. Here the CDR3 is given as CANSSPAVGRPYEQYF. In nucleotide form, the sequence is TGTGCCAACAGTTCACCTGCGGTCGGGAGGCCCTACGAGCAGTACTTC.